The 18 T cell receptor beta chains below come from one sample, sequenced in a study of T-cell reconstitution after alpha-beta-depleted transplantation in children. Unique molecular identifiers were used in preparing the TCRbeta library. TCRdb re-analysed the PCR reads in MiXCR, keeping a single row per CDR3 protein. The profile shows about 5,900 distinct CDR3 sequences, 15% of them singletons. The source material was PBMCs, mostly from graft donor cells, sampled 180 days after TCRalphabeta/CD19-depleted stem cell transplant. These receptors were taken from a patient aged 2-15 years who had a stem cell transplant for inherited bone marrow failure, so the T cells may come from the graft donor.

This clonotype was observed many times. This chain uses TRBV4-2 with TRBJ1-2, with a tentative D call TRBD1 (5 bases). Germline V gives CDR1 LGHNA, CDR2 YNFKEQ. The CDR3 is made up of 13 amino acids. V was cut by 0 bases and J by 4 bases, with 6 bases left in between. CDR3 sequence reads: CASSQEQGYGYTF. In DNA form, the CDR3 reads TGTGCCAGCAGCCAAGAGCAGGGCTATGGCTACACCTTC.

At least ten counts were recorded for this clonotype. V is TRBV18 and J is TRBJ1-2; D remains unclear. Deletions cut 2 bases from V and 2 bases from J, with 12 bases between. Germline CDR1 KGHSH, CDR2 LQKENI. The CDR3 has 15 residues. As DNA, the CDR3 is TGTGCCAGCTCACCAGCCACAGACGCGAACTATGGCTACACCTTC. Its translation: CASSPATDANYGYTF. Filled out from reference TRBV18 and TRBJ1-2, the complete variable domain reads NAGVMQNPRHLVRRRGQEARLRCSPMKGHSHVYWYRQLPEEGLKFMVYLQKENIIDESGMPKERFSAEFPKEGPSILRIQQVVRGDSAAYFCASSPATDANYGYTFGSGTRLTVV.

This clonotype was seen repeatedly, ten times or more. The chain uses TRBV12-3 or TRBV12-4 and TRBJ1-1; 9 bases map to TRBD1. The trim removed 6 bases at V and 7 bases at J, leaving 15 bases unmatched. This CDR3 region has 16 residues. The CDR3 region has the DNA TGTGCCAGCAGGCCAGCCCCGGGACAGGGAGAAATTGAAGCTTTCTTT. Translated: CASRPAPGQGEIEAFF.

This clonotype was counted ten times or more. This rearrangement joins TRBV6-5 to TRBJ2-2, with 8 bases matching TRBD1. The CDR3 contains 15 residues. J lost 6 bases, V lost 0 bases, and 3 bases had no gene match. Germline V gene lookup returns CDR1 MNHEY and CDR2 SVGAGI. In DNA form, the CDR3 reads TGTGCCAGCAGTTACTCGGACAGGGCCCCCGGGGAGCTGTTTTTT. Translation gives CASSYSDRAPGELFF.

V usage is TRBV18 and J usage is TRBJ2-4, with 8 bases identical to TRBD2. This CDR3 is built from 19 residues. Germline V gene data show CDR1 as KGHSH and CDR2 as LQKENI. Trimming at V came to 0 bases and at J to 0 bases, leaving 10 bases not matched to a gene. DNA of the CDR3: TGTGCCAGCTCACCACCGAGGGGAAGCGGGAGTGGAGCCAAAAACATTCAGTACTTC. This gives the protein CASSPPRGSGSGAKNIQYF.

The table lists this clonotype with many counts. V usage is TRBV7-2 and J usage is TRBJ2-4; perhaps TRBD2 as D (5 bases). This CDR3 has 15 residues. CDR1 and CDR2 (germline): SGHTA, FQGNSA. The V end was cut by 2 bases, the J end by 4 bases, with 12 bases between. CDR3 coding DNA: TGTGCCAGCAGCTTAATCGGGATGACTAAAAACATTCAGTACTTC. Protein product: CASSLIGMTKNIQYF. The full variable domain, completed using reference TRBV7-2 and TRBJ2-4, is GAGVSQSPSNKVTEKGKDVELRCDPISGHTALYWYRQSLGQGLEFLIYFQGNSAPDKSGLPSDRFSAERTGGSVSTLTIQRTQQEDSAVYLCASSLIGMTKNIQYFGAGTRLSVL.

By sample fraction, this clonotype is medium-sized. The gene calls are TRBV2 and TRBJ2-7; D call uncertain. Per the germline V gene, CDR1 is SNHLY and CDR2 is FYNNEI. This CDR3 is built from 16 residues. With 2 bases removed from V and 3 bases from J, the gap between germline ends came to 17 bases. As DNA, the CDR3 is TGTGCCAGCAGTGAACCGTTTCTAGGGCCCCTCTACGAGCAGTACTTC. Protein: CASSEPFLGPLYEQYF. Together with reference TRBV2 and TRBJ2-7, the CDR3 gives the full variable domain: EPEVTQTPSHQVTQMGQEVILRCVPISNHLYFYWYRQILGQKVEFLVSFYNNEISEKSEIFDDQFSVERPDGSNFTLKIRSTKLEDSAMYFCASSEPFLGPLYEQYFGPGTRLTVT.

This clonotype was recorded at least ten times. DNA of the CDR3: TGTGCCAGCAGCTCCGGAGGGACCATTCAAGAGACCCAGTACTTC. Translating it yields CASSSGGTIQETQYF. The chain has TRBV7-9 and TRBJ2-5; D may be TRBD2 (6 bases). The V end was cut by 4 bases, the J end by 2 bases, with 14 bases between. Germline V gene sequence: CDR1 SEHNR, CDR2 FQNEAQ (reference sequence). This CDR3 is 15 amino acids long.

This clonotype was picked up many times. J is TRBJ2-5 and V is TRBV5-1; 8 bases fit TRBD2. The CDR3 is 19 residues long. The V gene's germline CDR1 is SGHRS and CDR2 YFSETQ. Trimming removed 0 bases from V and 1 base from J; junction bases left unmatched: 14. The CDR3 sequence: CASSLDPSGPGGAQETQYF. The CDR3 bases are TGCGCCAGCAGCTTGGACCCTAGCGGGCCAGGTGGGGCCCAAGAGACCCAGTACTTC.

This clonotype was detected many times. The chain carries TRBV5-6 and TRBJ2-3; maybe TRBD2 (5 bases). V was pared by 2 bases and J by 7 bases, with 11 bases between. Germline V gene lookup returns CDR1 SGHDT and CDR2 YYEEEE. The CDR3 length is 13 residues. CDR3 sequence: CASSFSGKYTQYF. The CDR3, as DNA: TGTGCCAGCAGCTTCTCGGGGAAGTATACGCAGTATTTT.

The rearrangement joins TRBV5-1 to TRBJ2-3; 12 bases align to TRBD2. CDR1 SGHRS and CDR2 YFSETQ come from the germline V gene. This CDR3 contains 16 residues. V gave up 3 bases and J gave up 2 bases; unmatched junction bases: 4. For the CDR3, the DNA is TGCGCCAGCAGCTCCGGACTAGCGGGGAACACAGATACGCAGTATTTT. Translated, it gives CASSSGLAGNTDTQYF. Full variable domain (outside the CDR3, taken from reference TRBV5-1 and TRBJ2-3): KAGVTQTPRYLIKTRGQQVTLSCSPISGHRSVSWYQQTPGQGLQFLFEYFSETQRNKGNFPGRFSGRQFSNSRSEMNVSTLELGDSALYLCASSSGLAGNTDTQYFGPGTRLTVL.

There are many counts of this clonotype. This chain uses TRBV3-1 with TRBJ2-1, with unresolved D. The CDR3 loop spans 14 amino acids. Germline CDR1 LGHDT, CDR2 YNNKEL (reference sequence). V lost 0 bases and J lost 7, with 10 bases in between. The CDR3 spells CASSQDLYGNEQFF. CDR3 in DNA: TGTGCCAGCAGCCAAGATCTGTACGGGAATGAGCAGTTCTTC.

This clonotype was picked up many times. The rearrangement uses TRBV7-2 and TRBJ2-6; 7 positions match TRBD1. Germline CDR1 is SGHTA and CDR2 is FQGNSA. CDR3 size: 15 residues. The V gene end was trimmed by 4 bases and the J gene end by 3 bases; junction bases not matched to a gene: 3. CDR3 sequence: CASSSRQGGANVLTF. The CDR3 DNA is TGTGCCAGCAGCTCACGACAGGGTGGGGCCAACGTCCTGACTTTC.

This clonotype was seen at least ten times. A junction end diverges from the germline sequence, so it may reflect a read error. The CDR3 loop reads CASSLARAGWQFF. The DNA of the CDR3 is TGTGCTAGCAGCTTAGCGCGGGCAGGCTGGCAGTTCTTC. The chain recombines TRBV7-7 with TRBJ2-1; weak D call: TRBD2 (5 bases). CDR1 and CDR2 (germline): SSHAT, FNYEAQ (reference sequence). There are 13 residues in the CDR3.

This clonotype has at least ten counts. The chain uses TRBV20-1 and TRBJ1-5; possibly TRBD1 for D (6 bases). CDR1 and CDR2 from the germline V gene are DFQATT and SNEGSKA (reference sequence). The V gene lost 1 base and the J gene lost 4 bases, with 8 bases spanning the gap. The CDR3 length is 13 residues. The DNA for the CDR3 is TGCAGTGCTAGAGGGCAGGGGAATCAGCCCCAGCATTTT. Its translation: CSARGQGNQPQHF.

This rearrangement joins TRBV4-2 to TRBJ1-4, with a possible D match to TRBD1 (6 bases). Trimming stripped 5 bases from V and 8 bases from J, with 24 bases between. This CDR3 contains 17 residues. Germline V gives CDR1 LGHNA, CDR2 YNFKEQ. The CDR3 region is CASSYGPERGWGEKLFF. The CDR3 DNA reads TGTGCCAGCAGCTACGGGCCAGAAAGGGGGTGGGGGGAAAAACTGTTTTTT.

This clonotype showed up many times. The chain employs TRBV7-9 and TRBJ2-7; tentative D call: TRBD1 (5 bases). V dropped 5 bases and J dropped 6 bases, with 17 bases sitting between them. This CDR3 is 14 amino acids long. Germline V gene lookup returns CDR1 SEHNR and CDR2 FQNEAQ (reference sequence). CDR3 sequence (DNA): TGTGCCAGCAGCCCTCAGGGTGACGGGTCCGAGCAGTACTTC. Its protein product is CASSPQGDGSEQYF. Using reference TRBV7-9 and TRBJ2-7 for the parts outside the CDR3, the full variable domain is DTGVSQNPRHKITKRGQNVTFRCDPISEHNRLYWYRQTLGQGPEFLTYFQNEAQLEKSRLLSDRFSAERPKGSFSTLEIQRTEQGDSAMYLCASSPQGDGSEQYFGPGTRLTVT.

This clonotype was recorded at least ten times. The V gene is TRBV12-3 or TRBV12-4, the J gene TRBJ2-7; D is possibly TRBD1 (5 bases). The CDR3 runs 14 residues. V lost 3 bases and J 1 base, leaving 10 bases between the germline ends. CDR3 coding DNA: TGTGCCAGCAGTTTGCAGGGCCCTTCCTACGAGCAGTACTTC. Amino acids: CASSLQGPSYEQYF.